The 9 T cell receptor beta chains in this list originate from one sample, sequenced in a study of shared clonotypes between healthy human individuals. Sequencing was performed with immunoSEQ multiplex PCR; in TCRdb, only in-frame clones are kept and a portion is missing. The table shows around 2.5 million clones, with under 95% occurring only once. Source material: naive CD4+ T cells from PBMCs. Subset in this sample: CD45RA+ positively selected. These receptors were taken from a man between 18 and 35 years old in good health. Some clones in this sample may be carry-over from other donors' samples.

The chain uses TRBV15 and TRBJ1-2; D is undetermined. This CDR3 region has 13 residues. Per germline, CDR1 LNHNV and CDR2 YYDKDF (reference sequence). V shed 0 bases and J shed 8 bases, with 10 bases lying between them. CDR3 sequence reads: CATSRDPWRGYTF. The CDR3 bases are TGTGCCACCAGCAGAGATCCCTGGAGGGGCTACACCTTC.

V usage is TRBV5-1 and J usage is TRBJ2-7; D ambiguous. This CDR3 region has 12 residues. Germline values: CDR1 SGHRS, CDR2 YFSETQ. The V end was cut by 4 bases, the J end by 6 bases, with 11 bases between. The DNA for the CDR3 is TGCGCCAGCAGCACAGACATCCTCGAGCAGTACTTC. The encoded protein is CASSTDILEQYF.

In its sample, this clone was seen once. The chain joins TRBV30 to TRBJ1-1; 7 bases match TRBD1. V shed 3 bases and J 11 bases; nucleotides not matched to a gene: 12. Germline CDR1 and CDR2: GTSNPN and SVGIG (reference sequence). The CDR3 has 13 amino acids. CDR3 protein: CAWRPDRALGAFF. CDR3 nucleotide sequence: TGTGCCTGGAGGCCCGACAGGGCGCTGGGGGCTTTCTTT.

Of note for this clone: Other DNA sequences of this sample code for an identical CDR3. The gene calls are TRBV29-1 and TRBJ1-2; TRBD1 agrees at 11 bases. In germline, CDR1 is SQVTM, CDR2 ANQGSEA. V lost 4 bases to trimming and J lost 2 bases; unmatched junction nucleotides: 0. This CDR3 is built from 13 residues. The CDR3 bases are TGCAGCGTTGGGGACAGGGGGAACTATGGCTACACCTTC. It specifies CSVGDRGNYGYTF.

The chain couples TRBV29-1 to TRBJ1-1, with D perhaps matching TRBD1 (6 bases). Germline values: CDR1 SQVTM, CDR2 ANQGSEA. The length of the CDR3 is 15 residues. V lost 1 base and J lost 1, with 13 bases in between. This CDR3 reads CSVEVRGRENTEAFF. The CDR3 coding sequence is TGCAGCGTTGAAGTCAGGGGCAGGGAGAACACTGAAGCTTTCTTT.

CDR3 protein: CASRRGAGTSEAFF. The CDR3 region has the DNA TGTGCCAGCAGGAGGGGGGCCGGGACATCTGAAGCTTTCTTT. This chain links TRBV9 with TRBJ1-1; D is perhaps TRBD1 (6 bases). The germline V gene encodes CDR1 SGDLS and CDR2 YYNGEE. CDR3 length: 14 amino acids. Trimming cost V 5 bases and J 6 bases, with 17 bases left between them. The whole variable domain, filled in from reference TRBV9 and TRBJ1-1, reads DSGVTQTPKHLITATGQRVTLRCSPRSGDLSVYWYQQSLDQGLQFLIQYYNGEERAKGNILERFSAQQFPDLHSELNLSSLELGDSALYFCASRRGAGTSEAFFGQGTRLTVV.

The J gene is TRBJ1-2, the V gene TRBV2; tentatively, D is TRBD1 (6 bases). The CDR3 contains 14 residues. V lost 1 base, J lost 6 bases, and 12 bases lay in between. Germline lookup yields CDR1 SNHLY and CDR2 FYNNEI. The CDR3: CASSEGGRSDGYTF. As DNA, the CDR3 is TGTGCCAGCAGTGAAGGGGGGCGGAGCGATGGCTACACCTTC.

Points on this clone: This sample also contains other DNA sequences that code for the same CDR3. This chain connects TRBV18 to TRBJ2-5; D ambiguous. This CDR3 spans 12 amino acids. V was cut by 3 bases and J by 3 bases, with 5 bases left in between. Germline assignment: CDR1 KGHSH and CDR2 LQKENI. The CDR3 spells CASSPAEETQYF. The CDR3 DNA is TGTGCCAGCTCACCGGCAGAAGAGACCCAGTACTTC.

The chain has TRBV4-3 and TRBJ2-1; 9 bases agree with TRBD1. The CDR3 has 15 residues. J gave up 8 bases and V 4 bases, and 9 bases lay outside the gene matches. Per germline, CDR1 LGHNA and CDR2 YSLEER. The CDR3 loop is CASSRGQGLMDEQFF. The CDR3 DNA reads TGCGCCAGCAGCCGGGGACAGGGTCTGATGGATGAGCAGTTCTTC.